Listed here is a single T cell receptor (beta chain). These data come from a study of blood T cell repertoires in COVID-19. Study details: The study drew acute and convalescent COVID-19 samples from the United States, Italy and Spain. From T cells, B-cell-depleted T cells, or PBMCs came the material, which was cDNA or gDNA.

Original handling: The authors estimated nucleated cell counts from reference gene primer amplification. TCRdb keeps only in-frame clones here, not all; method: immunoSEQ multiplex PCR. V, J and clone size are taken as reported in that table, and D and trimming were inferred from the DNA itself. The sample has tens of thousands of clones; about 80% are singletons. The sample comprised peripheral blood. This sequence was found in a human donor in a cohort sampled during active COVID-19.

The CDR3 sequence is CASSPQPSTVLSGNTIYF. The DNA of the CDR3 is TGTGCCAGCTCACCTCAACCGTCTACAGTACTCTCTGGAAACACCATATATTTT. The rearrangement uses TRBV18 and TRBJ1-3; D unclear. Per germline, CDR1 KGHSH and CDR2 LQKENI. The CDR3 contains 18 residues. V lost 3 bases and J lost 0, with 18 bases in between.